This entry describes one T cell receptor beta chain. The antigen is undetermined. V gave up 0 bases and J gave up 3 bases, with 9 bases separating them. The CDR3 runs to 15 residues. Germline CDR1 reads LGHNA; CDR2 reads YNFKEQ. The data stem from a study of lymphopenia after photon versus proton radiotherapy. Clones were read by immunoSEQ multiplex PCR, and TCRdb kept only the in-frame ones, dropping some. The sample records tens of thousands of clones, roughly 84% being singletons. General study points: Post-nadir TCR diversity decline inversely tracked overall survival among those who died.

The rearrangement uses TRBV4-2 and TRBJ2-1; D is unresolved. The receptor comes from a woman between 65 and 79 years old with pancreatic cancer. Some clones in this sample may be carry-over from other donors' samples. Here the sequenced sample was peripheral blood, taken from a patient treated with proton-based radiotherapy. The CDR3 sequence: CASSQEAAVYNEQFF. The CDR3 nucleotides are TGTGCCAGCAGCCAAGAGGCAGCTGTCTACAATGAGCAGTTCTTC.